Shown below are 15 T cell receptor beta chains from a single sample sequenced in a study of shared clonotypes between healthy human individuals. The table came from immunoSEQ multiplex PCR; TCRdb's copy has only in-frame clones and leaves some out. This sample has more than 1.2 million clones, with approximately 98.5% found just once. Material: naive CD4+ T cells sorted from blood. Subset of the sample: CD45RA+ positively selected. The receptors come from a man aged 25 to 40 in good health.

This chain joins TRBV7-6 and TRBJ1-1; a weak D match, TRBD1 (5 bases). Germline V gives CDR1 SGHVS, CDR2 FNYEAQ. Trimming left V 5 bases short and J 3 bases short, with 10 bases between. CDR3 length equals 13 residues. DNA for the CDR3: TGTGCCAGCAGCGACCGAGGGGACACTGAAGCTTTCTTT. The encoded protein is CASSDRGDTEAFF.

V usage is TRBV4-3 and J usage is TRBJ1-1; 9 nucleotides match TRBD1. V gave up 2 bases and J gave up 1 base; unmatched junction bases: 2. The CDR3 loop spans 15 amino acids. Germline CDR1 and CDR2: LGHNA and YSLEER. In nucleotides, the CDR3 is TGCGCCAGCAGCCAACGGACAGGGGAGAACACTGAAGCTTTCTTT. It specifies CASSQRTGENTEAFF.

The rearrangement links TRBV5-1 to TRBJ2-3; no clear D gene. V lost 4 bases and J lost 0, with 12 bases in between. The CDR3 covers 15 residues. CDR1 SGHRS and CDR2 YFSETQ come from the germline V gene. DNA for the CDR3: TGCGCCAGCAGCAAGCCCCAAGCTAGCACAGATACGCAGTATTTT. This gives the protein CASSKPQASTDTQYF.

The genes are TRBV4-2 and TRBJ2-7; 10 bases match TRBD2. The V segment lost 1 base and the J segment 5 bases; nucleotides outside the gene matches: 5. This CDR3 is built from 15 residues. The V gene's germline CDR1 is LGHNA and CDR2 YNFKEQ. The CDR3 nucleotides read TGTGCCAGCAGCCAAGGAGCGGGAGGGACCCACGAGCAGTACTTC. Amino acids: CASSQGAGGTHEQYF.

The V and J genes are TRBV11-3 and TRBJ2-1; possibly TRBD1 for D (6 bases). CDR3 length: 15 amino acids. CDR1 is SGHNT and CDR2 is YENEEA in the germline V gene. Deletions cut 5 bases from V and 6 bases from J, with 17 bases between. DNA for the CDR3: TGTGCCAGCAGCCAGGGGTATGCATCTTTCAATGAGCAGTTCTTC. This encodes CASSQGYASFNEQFF.

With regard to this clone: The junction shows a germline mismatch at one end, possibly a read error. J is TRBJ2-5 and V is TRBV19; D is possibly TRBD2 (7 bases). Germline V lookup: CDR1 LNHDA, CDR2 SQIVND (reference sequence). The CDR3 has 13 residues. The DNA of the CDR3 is TGTGCGAGTAGGGGGGGTTTCGGAGAGACCCAGTACTTC. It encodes CASRGGFGETQYF.

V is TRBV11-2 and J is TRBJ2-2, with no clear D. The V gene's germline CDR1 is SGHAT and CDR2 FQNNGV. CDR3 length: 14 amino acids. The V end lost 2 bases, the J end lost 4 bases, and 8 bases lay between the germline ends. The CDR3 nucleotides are TGTGCCAGCAGCTTACCGTTTAGCACCGGGGAGCTGTTTTTT. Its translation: CASSLPFSTGELFF.

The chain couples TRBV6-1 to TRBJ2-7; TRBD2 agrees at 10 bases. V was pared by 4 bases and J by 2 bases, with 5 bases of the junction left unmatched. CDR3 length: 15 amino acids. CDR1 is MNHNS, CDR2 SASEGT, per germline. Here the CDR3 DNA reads TGTGCCAGCAGTGCCAAGACTAGCGGGCCCTACGAGCAGTACTTC. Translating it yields CASSAKTSGPYEQYF.

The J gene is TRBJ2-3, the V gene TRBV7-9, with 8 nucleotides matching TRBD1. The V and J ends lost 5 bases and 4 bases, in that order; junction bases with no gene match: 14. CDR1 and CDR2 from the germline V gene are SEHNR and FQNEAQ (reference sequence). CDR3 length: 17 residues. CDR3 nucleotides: TGTGCCAGCAGCCATTTATTCGAGACAGGGGTCCCAGATACGCAGTATTTT. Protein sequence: CASSHLFETGVPDTQYF. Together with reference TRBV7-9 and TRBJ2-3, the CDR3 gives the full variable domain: DTGVSQNPRHKITKRGQNVTFRCDPISEHNRLYWYRQTLGQGPEFLTYFQNEAQLEKSRLLSDRFSAERPKGSFSTLEIQRTEQGDSAMYLCASSHLFETGVPDTQYFGPGTRLTVL.

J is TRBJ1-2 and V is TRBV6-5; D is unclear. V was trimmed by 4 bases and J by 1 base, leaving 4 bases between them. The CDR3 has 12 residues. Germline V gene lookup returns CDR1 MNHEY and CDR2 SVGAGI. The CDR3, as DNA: TGTGCCAGCAGTTCCATTAACTATGGCTACACCTTC. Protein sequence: CASSSINYGYTF.

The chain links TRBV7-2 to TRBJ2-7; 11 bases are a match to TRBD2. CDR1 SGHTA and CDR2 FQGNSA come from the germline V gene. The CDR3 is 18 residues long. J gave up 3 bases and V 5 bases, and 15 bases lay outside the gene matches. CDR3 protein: CASSGSLAGGSNRYEQYF. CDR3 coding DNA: TGTGCCAGCAGCGGAAGTCTAGCGGGAGGTTCGAATCGCTACGAGCAGTACTTC.

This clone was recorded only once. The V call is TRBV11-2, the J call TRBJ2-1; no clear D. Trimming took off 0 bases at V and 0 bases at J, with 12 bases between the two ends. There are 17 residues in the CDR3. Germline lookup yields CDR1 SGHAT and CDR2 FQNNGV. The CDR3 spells CASSLDQVRFSYNEQFF. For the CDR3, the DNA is TGTGCCAGCAGCTTAGATCAGGTCAGATTCTCCTACAATGAGCAGTTCTTC.

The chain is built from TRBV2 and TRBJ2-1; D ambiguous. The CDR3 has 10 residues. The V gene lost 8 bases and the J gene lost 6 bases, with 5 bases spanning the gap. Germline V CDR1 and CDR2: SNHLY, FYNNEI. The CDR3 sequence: CASWGNEQFF. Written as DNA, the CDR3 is TGTGCCAGCTGGGGCAATGAGCAGTTCTTC.

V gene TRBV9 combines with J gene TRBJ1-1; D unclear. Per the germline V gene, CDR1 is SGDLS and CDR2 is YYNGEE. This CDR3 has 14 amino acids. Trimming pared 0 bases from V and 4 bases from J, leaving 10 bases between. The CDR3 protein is CASSVDPFGTEAFF. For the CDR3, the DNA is TGTGCCAGCAGCGTAGACCCCTTCGGCACTGAAGCTTTCTTT.

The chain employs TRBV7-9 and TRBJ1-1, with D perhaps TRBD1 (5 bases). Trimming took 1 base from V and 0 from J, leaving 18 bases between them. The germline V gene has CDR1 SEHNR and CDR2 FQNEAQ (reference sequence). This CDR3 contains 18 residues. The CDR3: CASSLGIGGRVVNTEAFF. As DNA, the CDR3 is TGTGCCAGCAGCTTAGGGATCGGGGGAAGGGTGGTGAACACTGAAGCTTTCTTT.